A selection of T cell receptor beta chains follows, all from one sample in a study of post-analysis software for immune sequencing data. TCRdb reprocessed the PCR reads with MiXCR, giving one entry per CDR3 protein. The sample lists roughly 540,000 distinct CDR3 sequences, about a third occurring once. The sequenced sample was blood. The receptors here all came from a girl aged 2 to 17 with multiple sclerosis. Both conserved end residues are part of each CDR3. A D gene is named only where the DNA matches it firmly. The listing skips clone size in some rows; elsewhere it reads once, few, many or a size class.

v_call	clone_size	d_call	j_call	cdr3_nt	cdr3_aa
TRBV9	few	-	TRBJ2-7	TGTGCCAGCAGCGCGGGATCGCAAACCTACGAGCAGTACTTC	CASSAGSQTYEQYF
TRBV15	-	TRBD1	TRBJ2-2	TGTGCCACCAGCAGAGGAGGACAGGGTGCCGGGGAGCTGTTTTTT	CATSRGGQGAGELFF
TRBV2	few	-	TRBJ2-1	TGTGCCAGCATCATATACAATGAGCAGTTCTTC	CASIIYNEQFF
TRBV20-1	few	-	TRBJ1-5	TGCAGTGCCAAACATGACAGAATTAGCAATCAGCCCCAGCATTTT	CSAKHDRISNQPQHF
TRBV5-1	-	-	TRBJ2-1	TGCGCCAGCAGCTTGGCTCTTGATGAGCAGTTCTTC	CASSLALDEQFF
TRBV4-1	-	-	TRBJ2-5	TGCGCCAGCAGCGGCCACAGTAACGAGTTGTACTTC	CASSGHSNELYF
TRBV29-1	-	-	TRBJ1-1	TGCAGCGCCGGGCGGGACATCGACACTGAAGCTTTCTTT	CSAGRDIDTEAFF
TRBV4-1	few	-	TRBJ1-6	TGCGCCAGCAGCCAAGCAAGGGGGGGCGGTTCACCCCTCCACTTT	CASSQARGGGSPLHF
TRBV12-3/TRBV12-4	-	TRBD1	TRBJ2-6	TGTGCCAGCAGTGGACAGGGGGCTGGGGCCAACGTCCTGACTTTC	CASSGQGAGANVLTF
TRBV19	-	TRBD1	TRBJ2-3	TGTGCCAGTAGGATACAGGGGGCCTCAGATACGCAGTATTTT	CASRIQGASDTQYF
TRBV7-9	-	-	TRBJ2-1	TGTGCCAGCAGCTTAGGTCGCGACGATGAGCAGTTCTTC	CASSLGRDDEQFF
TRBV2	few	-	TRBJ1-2	TGTGCCAGCAGTAGCCCCGGATCCCTCGGCTACACCTTC	CASSSPGSLGYTF
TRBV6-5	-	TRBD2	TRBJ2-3	TGTGCCAGCAGCGATCCTGGGGGGGGAGATACGCAGTATTTT	CASSDPGGGDTQYF
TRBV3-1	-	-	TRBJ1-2	TGTGCCAGCAGCCAAGATTTTGACAGGAGCTATGGCTACACCTTC	CASSQDFDRSYGYTF
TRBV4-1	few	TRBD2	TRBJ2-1	TGCGCCAGCAGCCCCAGACGCGGGGGGGGCCTCTACAATGAGCAGTTCTTC	CASSPRRGGGLYNEQFF
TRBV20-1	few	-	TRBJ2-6	TGCAGTGCCGCCGGGGGGGCCAACGTCCTGACTTTC	CSAAGGANVLTF
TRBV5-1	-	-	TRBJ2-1	TGCGCCAGCAGCTTGGCGGACCCCCGAAAGTACAATGAGCAGTTCTTC	CASSLADPRKYNEQFF
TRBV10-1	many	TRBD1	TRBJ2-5	TGCGCCAGCAGTGAGTCGACAGGGATGCCCCAGTACTTC	CASSESTGMPQYF
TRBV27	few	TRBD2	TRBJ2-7	TGTGCCAGCAGTGGACTAGCGGGACGAAGCGAGCAGTACTTC	CASSGLAGRSEQYF
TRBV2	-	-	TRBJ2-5	TGTGCCAGCAGACAGAAGGGGTTCCAAGAGACCCAGTACTTC	CASRQKGFQETQYF
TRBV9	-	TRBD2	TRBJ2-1	TGTGCCAGCAGCACCGAAAGCAGCGGGAGACCATACAATGAGCAGTTCTTC	CASSTESSGRPYNEQFF
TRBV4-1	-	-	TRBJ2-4	TGCGCCAGCAGCCAAGATTCGCCGGCGGACATTCAGTACTTC	CASSQDSPADIQYF
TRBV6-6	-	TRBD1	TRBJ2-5	TGTGCCAGCAGTTTGGGACAGCTTCAACTGAAAGAGACCCAGTACTTC	CASSLGQLQLKETQYF
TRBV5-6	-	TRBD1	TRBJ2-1	TGTGCCAGCAGCTACAGGGGGACACGGTTCTTC	CASSYRGTRFF
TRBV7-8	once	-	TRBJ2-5	TGTGCCAGCAGCTTACGTCCGGGAGCTGGGGGAGAGACCCAGTACTTC	CASSLRPGAGGETQYF
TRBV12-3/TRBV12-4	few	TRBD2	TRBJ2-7	TGTGCCAGCAGTTTCAGGGTTGCGGGGGGCACCTACGAGCAGTACTTC	CASSFRVAGGTYEQYF
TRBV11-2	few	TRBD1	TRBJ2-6	TGTGCCAGCAGCTCCCGGACAGGGGGGTGGTCTGGGGCCAACGTCCTGACTTTC	CASSSRTGGWSGANVLTF
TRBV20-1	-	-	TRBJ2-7	TGCAGTGCAAGGGAGACAGCGAACGAGCAGTACTTC	CSARETANEQYF
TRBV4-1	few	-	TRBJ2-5	TGCGCCAGCAGCCCTTGGGACTTATGGGAGACCCAGTACTTC	CASSPWDLWETQYF
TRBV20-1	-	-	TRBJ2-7	TGCAGTGCGAGCCCGGGACCCCACGAGCAGTACTTC	CSASPGPHEQYF
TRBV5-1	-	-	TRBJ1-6	TGCGCCAGCAGCTGGGGCTCGGAGGACGGGAATTCACCCCTCCACTTT	CASSWGSEDGNSPLHF
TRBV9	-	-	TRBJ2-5	TGTGCCAGCAGCGTAGACAACCAAGAGACCCAGTACTTC	CASSVDNQETQYF
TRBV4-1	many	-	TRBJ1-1	TGCGCCAGCAGCCAAGAAGCAGGGAACACTGAAGCTTTCTTT	CASSQEAGNTEAFF
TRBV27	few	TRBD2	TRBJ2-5	TGTGCCACCCACGTTAGCGGGGGGGCATCAGAGACCCAGTACTTC	CATHVSGGASETQYF
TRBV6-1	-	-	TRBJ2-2	TGTGCCAGCAGTGAAGTTATAGGTGGGGCCCTGTTTTTT	CASSEVIGGALFF
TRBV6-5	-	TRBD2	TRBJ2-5	TGTGCCAGCAGTCACCTTAGCGGGGGGACACAAGAGACCCAGTACTTC	CASSHLSGGTQETQYF
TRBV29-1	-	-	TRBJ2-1	TGCAGCGGCGGGATCAATGAGCAGTTCTTC	CSGGINEQFF
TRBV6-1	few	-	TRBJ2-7	TGTGCCAGCAGTGAGAACGGCCCTGCTGGGTACGAGCAGTACTTC	CASSENGPAGYEQYF
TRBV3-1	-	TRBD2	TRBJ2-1	TGTGCCAGCAGCCCTCAGCGGGGGTCCACCCATGAGCAGTTCTTC	CASSPQRGSTHEQFF
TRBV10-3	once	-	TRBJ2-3	TGTGCCATCAGCCTTGGGGCCAGCACAGATACGCAGTATTTT	CAISLGASTDTQYF
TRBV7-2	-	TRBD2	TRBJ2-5	TGTGCCAGCAGCTTGGTAGCGGGGAGTGGAGAGACCCAGTACTTC	CASSLVAGSGETQYF
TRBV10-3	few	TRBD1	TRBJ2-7	TGTGCCATCAGTGAAGGACAGGGCACCTACGAGCAGTACTTC	CAISEGQGTYEQYF
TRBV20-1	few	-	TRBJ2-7	TGCAGTGCTCACGGGGAGCTGACCTCCTACGAGCAGTACTTC	CSAHGELTSYEQYF
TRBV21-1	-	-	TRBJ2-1	TGTGCCAGCACCTCAGGACAGCCCGAATATACCTACAATGAGCAGTTCTTC	CASTSGQPEYTYNEQFF
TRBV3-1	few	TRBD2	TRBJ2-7	TGTGCCAGCAGCCAATTTTCTAGCGGCGAGCAGTACTTC	CASSQFSSGEQYF
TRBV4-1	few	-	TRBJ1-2	TGCGCCAGCAGCCACCCTCCCGAGAGGGGAGCTAGGGGCTACACCTTC	CASSHPPERGARGYTF
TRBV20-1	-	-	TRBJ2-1	TGCAGTGCTAGACCTACAGGGAGGGCCTACAATGAGCAGTTCTTC	CSARPTGRAYNEQFF
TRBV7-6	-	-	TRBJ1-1	TGTGCCAGCAGCTCCCGACAGAACACTGAAGCTTTCTTT	CASSSRQNTEAFF
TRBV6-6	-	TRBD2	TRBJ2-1	TGTGCCAGCAGTTCCCATAATCAGCGGGGGGCTGTTGAGCAGTTCTTC	CASSSHNQRGAVEQFF
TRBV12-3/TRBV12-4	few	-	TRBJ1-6	TGTGCCAGCAGTTTGTTACAGCTAAATTCACCCCTCCACTTT	CASSLLQLNSPLHF
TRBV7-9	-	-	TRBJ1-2	TGTGCCAGCAGCTTAGCACAGCCTAACTGTGGCTACACCTTC	CASSLAQPNCGYTF
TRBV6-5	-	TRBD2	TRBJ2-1	TGTGCCAGCAGTTACACAGCGGGGGGCCCCAATGAGCAGTTATTC	CASSYTAGGPNEQLF
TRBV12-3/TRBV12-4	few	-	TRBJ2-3	TGTGCCAGCAGTTTAGGGCGGGTGTGGGGCACAGATACGCAGTATTTT	CASSLGRVWGTDTQYF